The next 32 T cell receptor beta chains were all read from a single sample in a study of blood T cell repertoires in COVID-19. Sequencing was performed with immunoSEQ multiplex PCR; in TCRdb, only in-frame clones are kept and a portion is missing. The sample holds 30,000 to 50,000 clones, about 94% seen once. Sequencing was carried out using peripheral blood. These receptors all come from a human donor with active COVID-19. The donor label of this sample is uncertain.

Here the CDR3 reads CASSLSGQGSSEKLFF. The CDR3 DNA is TGTGCCAGCAGTTTATCGGGACAGGGGAGTAGTGAAAAACTGTTTTTT. The chain has TRBV27 and TRBJ1-4, with 10 bases fitting TRBD1. After removal of 0 bases from V and 7 bases from J, the junction contained 5 bases not matched to a gene. The V gene's germline CDR1 is MNHEY and CDR2 SMNVEV (reference sequence). The CDR3 extends over 16 amino acids.

The chain joins TRBV28 to TRBJ1-2; D is undetermined. Per germline, CDR1 MDHEN and CDR2 SYDVKM. This CDR3 spans 12 amino acids. The ends were cut back, 3 bases at V and 5 bases at J, with 7 bases in the middle. For the CDR3, the DNA is TGTGCCAGCAGTTTTCGGAGTTATGGCTACACCTTC. It yields the protein CASSFRSYGYTF.

This chain joins TRBV5-1 and TRBJ1-1; 7 bases are a match to TRBD1. Germline CDR1 SGHRS, CDR2 YFSETQ. The junction had 8 bases not matched to a gene; V was cut back by 1 base and J by 8 bases. This CDR3 has 14 amino acids. CDR3 nucleotide sequence: TGCGCCAGCAGCTTGCGTCAAAACAGGGGCGAAGCTTTCTTT. It translates to CASSLRQNRGEAFF.

V usage is TRBV5-4 and J usage is TRBJ2-7; D is ambiguous. The germline CDR1 and CDR2 sequences are SGHNT and YYREEE (reference sequence). Trimming pared 4 bases from V and 3 bases from J, leaving 11 bases between. The CDR3 contains 13 residues. The CDR3 reads CASSLLESYEQYF. The CDR3 DNA sequence: TGTGCCAGCAGCCTGCTAGAGAGCTACGAGCAGTACTTC.

The sample holds one count of this clone. The chain has TRBV6-2 or TRBV6-3 and TRBJ2-2, with D perhaps matching TRBD2 (6 bases). V was cut by 2 bases and J by 4 bases, with 14 bases left in between. In germline, CDR1 is MNHEY, CDR2 SVGEGT. The CDR3 contains 16 residues. DNA for the CDR3: TGTGCCAGCAGTTACGTTACGGGAGACCTCACCGGGGAGCTGTTTTTT. Translating it yields CASSYVTGDLTGELFF.

V usage is TRBV6-5 and J usage is TRBJ1-5; perhaps TRBD1 as D (6 bases). This CDR3 spans 15 amino acids. Trimming stripped 5 bases from V and 7 bases from J, with 18 bases between. CDR1 MNHEY and CDR2 SVGAGI come from the germline V gene. The chain's CDR3 is CASSPTYRDDQPQHF. The CDR3 DNA is TGTGCCAGCAGTCCGACTTACAGGGACGACCAGCCCCAGCATTTT.

V gene TRBV28 combines with J gene TRBJ2-7; D is unresolved. This CDR3 comprises 15 residues. Looked up from germline, CDR1 is MDHEN and CDR2 is SYDVKM. V lost 4 bases and J 4 bases, leaving 17 bases between the germline ends. The CDR3 region is CASSSTRLTDYEQYF. For the CDR3, the DNA is TGTGCCAGCAGTTCGACCCGCCTAACAGATTACGAGCAGTACTTC.

The gene calls are TRBV19 and TRBJ2-7, with D possibly matching TRBD2 (6 bases). CDR3 length: 15 amino acids. V dropped 5 bases and J dropped 3 bases, with 17 bases sitting between them. From germline, CDR1 is LNHDA and CDR2 SQIVND (reference sequence). The CDR3 is CASSLEGFRSYEQYF. The CDR3 DNA follows: TGTGCCAGTAGTCTGGAGGGCTTTAGGAGCTACGAGCAGTACTTC.

This chain connects TRBV28 to TRBJ2-1; 10 bases match TRBD1. Germline lookup yields CDR1 MDHEN and CDR2 SYDVKM. V lost 7 bases, J lost 3 bases, and 18 bases stayed unmatched. This CDR3 has 19 amino acids. CDR3 sequence: CASKGVRDRGTWIYNEQFF. The DNA for the CDR3 is TGTGCCAGCAAGGGTGTCAGGGACAGGGGTACGTGGATCTACAATGAGCAGTTCTTC. Filled out from reference TRBV28 and TRBJ2-1, the complete variable domain reads DVKVTQSSRYLVKRTGEKVFLECVQDMDHENMFWYRQDPGLGLRLIYFSYDVKMKEKGDIPEGYSVSREKKERFSLILESASTNQTSMYLCASKGVRDRGTWIYNEQFFGPGTRLTVL.

The rearrangement links TRBV3-1 (or the pseudogene TRBV3-2) to TRBJ2-1; the match to TRBD1 covers 9 bases. Germline CDR1 LGHDT, CDR2 YNNKEL (reference sequence). The junction had 5 bases not matched to a gene; V was cut back by 0 bases and J by 8 bases. CDR3 length: 15 amino acids. Written as DNA, the CDR3 is TGTGCCAGCAGCCAAGATGGGACAGGGTGGTATGAGCAGTTCTTC. Translation: CASSQDGTGWYEQFF.

V is TRBV6-1 and J is TRBJ1-6, with TRBD1 matching over 9 bases. The V and J ends lost 3 bases and 8 bases, in that order; junction bases with no gene match: 11. Germline V gives CDR1 MNHNS, CDR2 SASEGT. This CDR3 region has 17 residues. CDR3 residues: CASSDTVGQGSDSPLHF. In DNA, the CDR3 is TGTGCCAGCAGTGATACGGTGGGACAGGGCTCTGATTCACCCCTCCACTTT.

The CDR3 protein is CASSTGTGNYGYTF. The CDR3 DNA reads as TGTGCCAGCTCCACCGGGACAGGGAACTATGGCTACACCTTC. This chain links TRBV18 with TRBJ1-2, with 9 bases aligning to TRBD1. Looked up from germline, CDR1 is KGHSH and CDR2 is LQKENI. J gave up 2 bases and V 6 bases, and 4 bases lay outside the gene matches. The length of the CDR3 is 14 residues.

The chain combines TRBV4-2 with TRBJ2-1; 7 bases are a match to TRBD2. There are 18 residues in the CDR3. V shed 0 bases and J 0 bases; nucleotides not matched to a gene: 8. Per germline, CDR1 LGHNA and CDR2 YNFKEQ. The CDR3 nucleotides are TGTGCCAGCAGCCAAGATCTGGGCGGGGGTCGCTCCTACAATGAGCAGTTCTTC. It translates to CASSQDLGGGRSYNEQFF.

The rearrangement uses TRBV29-1 and TRBJ1-2; 9 bases match TRBD1. J was trimmed by 7 bases and V by 0 bases; bases with no gene match: 9. The CDR3 totals 15 residues. Germline values: CDR1 SQVTM, CDR2 ANQGSEA. This chain's CDR3 is CSVEDPAGQGFGYTF. The CDR3 DNA reads as TGCAGCGTTGAAGATCCGGCGGGACAGGGATTTGGCTACACCTTC.

This chain uses TRBV5-1 with TRBJ1-4, with a possible D match to TRBD1 (5 bases). The CDR3 is 15 residues long. Germline CDR1 and CDR2: SGHRS and YFSETQ. The V and J ends lost 0 bases and 8 bases respectively, with 14 bases between them. The CDR3 spells CASSLAGGIGEKLFF. In nucleotides, the CDR3 is TGCGCCAGCAGCTTGGCCGGGGGGATCGGGGAAAAACTGTTTTTT.

The V call is TRBV3-1 (or the pseudogene TRBV3-2), the J call TRBJ2-5, with a tentative D call TRBD2 (6 bases). The V end was cut by 0 bases, the J end by 3 bases, with 20 bases between. Germline CDR1 LGHDT, CDR2 YNNKEL (reference sequence). CDR3 size: 18 residues. This chain's CDR3 is CASSQESLAGTRKETQYF. CDR3 nucleotides: TGTGCCAGCAGCCAAGAGTCATTGGCGGGGACCCGAAAAGAGACCCAGTACTTC.

In its sample, this clone was seen once. The chain employs TRBV19 and TRBJ2-1; 9 positions match TRBD2. Germline CDR1 and CDR2: LNHDA and SQIVND (reference sequence). J lost 2 bases, V lost 7 bases, and 12 bases had no gene match. This CDR3 has 17 amino acids. CDR3 sequence (DNA): TGTGCCAGTAAGTTCAAGGTGGGACTAGCAACCTACAATGAGCAGTTCTTC. The encoded protein is CASKFKVGLATYNEQFF.

The chain uses TRBV4-3 and TRBJ1-1; D ambiguous. The germline CDR1 and CDR2 sequences are LGHNA and YSLEER. V dropped 0 bases and J dropped 1 base, with 15 bases sitting between them. The CDR3 totals 17 residues. CDR3 sequence: CASSQDRLEGKNTEAFF. CDR3 nucleotide sequence: TGCGCCAGCAGCCAAGATAGGCTGGAGGGCAAGAACACTGAAGCTTTCTTT.

Concerning this clone itself: Other DNA sequences within the sample encode an identical CDR3. This sequence joins TRBV4-1 and TRBJ2-1; D possibly corresponds to TRBD2 (6 bases). CDR1 and CDR2 (germline): MGHRA, YSYEKL. This CDR3 is built from 15 residues. V gave up 3 bases and J gave up 0 bases, with 9 bases separating them. CDR3 DNA sequence: TGCGCCAGCAGCCAGGGGGGTTTCTCCTACAATGAGCAGTTCTTC. Encoded protein: CASSQGGFSYNEQFF.

This clone was observed once. J is TRBJ2-6 and V is TRBV7-9; D is uncertain. The V end was cut by 3 bases, the J end by 2 bases, with 17 bases between. The CDR3 has 18 residues. Germline CDR1 reads SEHNR; CDR2 reads FQNEAQ (reference sequence). CDR3 residues: CASSFNALGLAGANVLTF. As DNA, the CDR3 is TGTGCCAGCAGCTTTAATGCCCTAGGCCTGGCTGGGGCCAACGTCCTGACTTTC.

The chain has TRBV7-2 and TRBJ2-7; 10 nucleotides match TRBD2. In germline, CDR1 is SGHTA, CDR2 FQGNSA. The CDR3 loop spans 14 amino acids. The ends lost 5 bases at V and 3 bases at J; junction bases unmatched: 4. This CDR3 reads CASSLWTSGYEQYF. The CDR3 DNA reads TGTGCCAGCAGCCTGTGGACTAGCGGCTACGAGCAGTACTTC.

This clone was seen just once. CDR3 bases: TGTGCCAGCAGTTTGGGGACAGGGGTGAACACTGAAGCTTTCTTT. Protein product: CASSLGTGVNTEAFF. The rearrangement links TRBV28 to TRBJ1-1; TRBD1 aligns across 10 bases. CDR1 and CDR2 (germline): MDHEN, SYDVKM. The CDR3 is 15 amino acids. The J segment lost 0 bases and the V segment lost 3 bases, leaving 1 base of the junction unmatched.

This sequence joins TRBV2 and TRBJ1-5; TRBD1 agrees at 7 bases. The CDR3 has 15 amino acids. V was clipped by 8 bases and J by 1 base; unmatched bases: 8. The germline CDR1 and CDR2 sequences are SNHLY and FYNNEI. As DNA, the CDR3 is TGTGCCAGCGTATTGGGACAGACGAGCAATCAGCCCCAGCATTTT. Translated: CASVLGQTSNQPQHF.

The gene calls are TRBV5-1 and TRBJ2-3; 12 bases match TRBD2. The CDR3 spans 16 residues. The J segment lost 4 bases and the V segment lost 4 bases, leaving 7 bases of the junction unmatched. In germline, CDR1 is SGHRS, CDR2 YFSETQ. CDR3 DNA sequence: TGCGCCAGCAGCCCAATCCTAGCGGGAGGGTCAGATACGCAGTATTTT. The encoded protein is CASSPILAGGSDTQYF.

This chain joins TRBV19 and TRBJ2-6, with TRBD2 identical over 7 bases. CDR1 and CDR2 from the germline V gene are LNHDA and SQIVND (reference sequence). V shed 5 bases, J shed 1 base, and the junction held 8 bases outside the gene matches. The length of the CDR3 is 17 residues. The DNA of the CDR3 is TGTGCCAGTAGTCCGGGGAGGGCCTTTTCTGGGGCCAACGTCCTGACTTTC. It is translated as CASSPGRAFSGANVLTF.

The chain carries TRBV3-1 (or the pseudogene TRBV3-2) and TRBJ2-1; 10 nucleotides match TRBD2. The germline gives CDR1 LGHDT, CDR2 YNNKEL (reference sequence). This CDR3 is 16 amino acids long. V dropped 2 bases and J dropped 2; count of bases not matched to a gene: 3. As DNA, the CDR3 is TGTGCCAGCAGCCAAACCGGGACTAGCGCCTACAATGAGCAGTTCTTC. Translated, it gives CASSQTGTSAYNEQFF.

The chain is built from TRBV3-1 (or the pseudogene TRBV3-2) and TRBJ2-7, with D unresolved. The V gene lost 1 base and the J gene lost 4 bases, with 5 bases spanning the gap. The V gene's germline CDR1 is LGHDT and CDR2 YNNKEL (reference sequence). CDR3 length: 12 amino acids. The CDR3 region is CASSQGRYEQYF. DNA of the CDR3: TGTGCCAGCAGCCAAGGGCGGTACGAGCAGTACTTC.

The chain carries TRBV6-5 and TRBJ1-4, with 7 bases that match TRBD1. V trimming: 6 bases; J trimming: 7 bases; junction bases outside the gene matches: 8. Per germline, CDR1 MNHEY and CDR2 SVGAGI. There are 14 residues in the CDR3. The CDR3, as DNA: TGTGCCAGCAGCACAGGGGCGGGGGGTGAAAAACTGTTTTTT. Protein product: CASSTGAGGEKLFF.

V and J are TRBV5-6 and TRBJ1-6; 7 positions match TRBD1. The germline V gene encodes CDR1 SGHDT and CDR2 YYEEEE. The CDR3 has 14 amino acids. The V segment lost 0 bases and the J segment 7 bases; nucleotides outside the gene matches: 1. Here the CDR3 reads CASSLDRGNSPLHF. CDR3 nucleotides: TGTGCCAGCAGCTTGGACAGGGGCAATTCACCCCTCCACTTT.

This clone has just a few counts. J is TRBJ2-7 and V is TRBV3-1 (or the pseudogene TRBV3-2); D is possibly TRBD1 (5 bases). The CDR3 runs to 13 residues. CDR1 and CDR2 from the germline V gene are LGHDT and YNNKEL (reference sequence). Trimming left V 1 base short and J 6 bases short, with 10 bases between. The CDR3 sequence is CASSQGSGIEQYF. Here the CDR3 DNA reads TGTGCCAGCAGCCAAGGGTCAGGGATCGAGCAGTACTTC.

V usage is TRBV6-5 and J usage is TRBJ2-5, with 13 bases matching TRBD2. CDR3 length: 13 residues. V dropped 8 bases and J dropped 5; count of bases not matched to a gene: 2. Germline CDR1 MNHEY, CDR2 SVGAGI. Here the CDR3 DNA reads TGTGCCAGCCTGGGACTAGCGGGGGAGACCCAGTACTTC. It specifies CASLGLAGETQYF.

This rearrangement joins TRBV2 to TRBJ2-1; 7 nucleotides match TRBD2. Looked up from germline, CDR1 is SNHLY and CDR2 is FYNNEI. The CDR3 is made up of 14 amino acids. Trimming removed 1 base from V and 8 bases from J; junction bases left unmatched: 5. The CDR3 sequence is CASSEGGGLDEQFF. CDR3 bases: TGTGCCAGCAGTGAAGGGGGGGGTTTGGATGAGCAGTTCTTC.